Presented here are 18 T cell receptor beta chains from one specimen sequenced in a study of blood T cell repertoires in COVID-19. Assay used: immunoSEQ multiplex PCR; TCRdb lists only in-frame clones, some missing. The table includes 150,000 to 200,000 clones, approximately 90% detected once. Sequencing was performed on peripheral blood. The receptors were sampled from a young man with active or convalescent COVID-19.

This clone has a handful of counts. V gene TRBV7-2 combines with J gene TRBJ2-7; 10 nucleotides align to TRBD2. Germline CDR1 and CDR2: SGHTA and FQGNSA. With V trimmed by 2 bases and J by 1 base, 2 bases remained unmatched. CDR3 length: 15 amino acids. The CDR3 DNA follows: TGTGCCAGCAGCTTAAGGACTAGCGGATCCTACGAGCAGTACTTC. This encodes CASSLRTSGSYEQYF.

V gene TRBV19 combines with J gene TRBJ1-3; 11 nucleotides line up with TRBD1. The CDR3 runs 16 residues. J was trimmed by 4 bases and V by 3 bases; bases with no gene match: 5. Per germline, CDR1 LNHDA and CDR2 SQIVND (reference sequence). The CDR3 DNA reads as TGTGCCAGTAGTATCCCCGGACAGGGGGCGGGAAACACCATATATTTT. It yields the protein CASSIPGQGAGNTIYF.

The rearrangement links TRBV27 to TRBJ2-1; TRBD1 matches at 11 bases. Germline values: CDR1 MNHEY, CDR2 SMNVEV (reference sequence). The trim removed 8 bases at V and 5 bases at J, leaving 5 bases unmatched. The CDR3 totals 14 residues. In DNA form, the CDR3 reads TGTGCCAGCTCGGACAGGGGGCTCGACAATGAGCAGTTCTTC. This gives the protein CASSDRGLDNEQFF.

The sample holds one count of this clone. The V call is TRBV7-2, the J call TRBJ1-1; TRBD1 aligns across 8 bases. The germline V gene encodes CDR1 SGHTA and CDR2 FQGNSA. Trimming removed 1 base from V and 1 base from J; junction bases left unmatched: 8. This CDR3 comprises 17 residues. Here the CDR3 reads CASSLGPTGGKNTEAFF. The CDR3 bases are TGTGCCAGCAGCTTAGGACCTACAGGGGGAAAGAACACTGAAGCTTTCTTT.

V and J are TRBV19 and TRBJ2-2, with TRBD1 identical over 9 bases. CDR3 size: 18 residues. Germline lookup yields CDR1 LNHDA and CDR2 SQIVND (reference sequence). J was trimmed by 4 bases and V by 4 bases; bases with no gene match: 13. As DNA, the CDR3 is TGTGCCAGTAGTAAGTCACGGACAGGGGTGGTCTTCACCGGGGAGCTGTTTTTT. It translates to CASSKSRTGVVFTGELFF. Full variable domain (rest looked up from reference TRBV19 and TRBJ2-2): DGGITQSPKYLFRKEGQNVTLSCEQNLNHDAMYWYRQDPGQGLRLIYYSQIVNDFQKGDIAEGYSVSREKKESFPLTVTSAQKNPTAFYLCASSKSRTGVVFTGELFFGEGSRLTVL.

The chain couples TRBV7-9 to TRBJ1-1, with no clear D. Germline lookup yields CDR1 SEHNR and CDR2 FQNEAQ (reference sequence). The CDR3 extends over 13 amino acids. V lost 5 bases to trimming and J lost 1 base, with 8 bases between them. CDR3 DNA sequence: TGTGCCAGCAGCACTGATCCGAACACTGAAGCTTTCTTT. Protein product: CASSTDPNTEAFF. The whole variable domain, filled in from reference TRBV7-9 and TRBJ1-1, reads DTGVSQNPRHKITKRGQNVTFRCDPISEHNRLYWYRQTLGQGPEFLTYFQNEAQLEKSRLLSDRFSAERPKGSFSTLEIQRTEQGDSAMYLCASSTDPNTEAFFGQGTRLTVV.

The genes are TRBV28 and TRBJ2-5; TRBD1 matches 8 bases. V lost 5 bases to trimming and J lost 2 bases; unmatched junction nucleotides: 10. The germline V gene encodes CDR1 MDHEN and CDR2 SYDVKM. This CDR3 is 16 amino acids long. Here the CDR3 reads CASSLQGAGRQETQYF. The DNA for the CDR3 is TGTGCCAGCAGTCTTCAGGGGGCGGGAAGGCAAGAGACCCAGTACTTC.

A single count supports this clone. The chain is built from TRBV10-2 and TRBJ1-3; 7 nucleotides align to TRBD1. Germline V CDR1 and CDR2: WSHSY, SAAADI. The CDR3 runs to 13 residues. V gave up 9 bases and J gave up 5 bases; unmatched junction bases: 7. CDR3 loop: CARTDRVRNTIYF. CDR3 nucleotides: TGCGCCAGGACAGACAGGGTAAGAAACACCATATATTTT.

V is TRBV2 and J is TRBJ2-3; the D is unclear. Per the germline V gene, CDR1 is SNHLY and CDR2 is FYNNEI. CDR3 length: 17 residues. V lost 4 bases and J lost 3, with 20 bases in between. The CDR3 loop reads CASSVTVGAMFTDTQYF. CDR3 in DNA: TGTGCCAGCAGTGTAACTGTTGGAGCCATGTTTACAGATACGCAGTATTTT.

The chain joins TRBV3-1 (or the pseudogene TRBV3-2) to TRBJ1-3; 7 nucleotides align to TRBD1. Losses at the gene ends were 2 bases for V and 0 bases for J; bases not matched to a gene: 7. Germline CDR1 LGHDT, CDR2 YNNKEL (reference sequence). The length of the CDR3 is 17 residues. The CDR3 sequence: CASSQTTGRGSGNTIYF. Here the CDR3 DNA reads TGTGCCAGCAGCCAAACGACAGGGCGAGGCTCTGGAAACACCATATATTTT.

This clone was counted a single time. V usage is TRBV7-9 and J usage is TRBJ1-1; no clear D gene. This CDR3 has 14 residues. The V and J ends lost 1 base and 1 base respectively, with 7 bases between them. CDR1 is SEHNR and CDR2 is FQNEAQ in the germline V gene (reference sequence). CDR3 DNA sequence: TGTGCCAGCAGCTTAGGAGGAGGGAACACTGAAGCTTTCTTT. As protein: CASSLGGGNTEAFF. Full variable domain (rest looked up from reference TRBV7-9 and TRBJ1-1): DTGVSQNPRHKITKRGQNVTFRCDPISEHNRLYWYRQTLGQGPEFLTYFQNEAQLEKSRLLSDRFSAERPKGSFSTLEIQRTEQGDSAMYLCASSLGGGNTEAFFGQGTRLTVV.

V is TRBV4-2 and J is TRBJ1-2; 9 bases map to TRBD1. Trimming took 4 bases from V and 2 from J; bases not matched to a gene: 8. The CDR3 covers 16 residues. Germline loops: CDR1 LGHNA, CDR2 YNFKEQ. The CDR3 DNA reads TGTGCCAGCAGCCGTTCCCGGGACAGGGACAACTATGGCTACACCTTC. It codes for CASSRSRDRDNYGYTF.

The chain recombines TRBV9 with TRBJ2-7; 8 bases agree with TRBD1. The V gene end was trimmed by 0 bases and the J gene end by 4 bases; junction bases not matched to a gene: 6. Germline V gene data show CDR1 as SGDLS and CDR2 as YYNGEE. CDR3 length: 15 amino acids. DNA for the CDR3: TGTGCCAGCAGCGTAGGTTCAGGGGGCCTGTACGAGCAGTACTTC. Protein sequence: CASSVGSGGLYEQYF.

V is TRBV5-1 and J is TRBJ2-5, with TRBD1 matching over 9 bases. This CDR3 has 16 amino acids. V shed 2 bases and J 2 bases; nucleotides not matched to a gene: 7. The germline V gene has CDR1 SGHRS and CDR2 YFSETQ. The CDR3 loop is CASSLFDRGVQETQYF. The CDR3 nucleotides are TGCGCCAGCAGCTTATTTGACAGGGGGGTACAAGAGACCCAGTACTTC.

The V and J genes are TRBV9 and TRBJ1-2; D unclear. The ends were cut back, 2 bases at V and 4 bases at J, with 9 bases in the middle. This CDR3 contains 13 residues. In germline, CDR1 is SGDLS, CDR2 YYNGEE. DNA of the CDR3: TGTGCCAGCAGCGTTACAGAGTCCTATGGCTACACCTTC. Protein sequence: CASSVTESYGYTF.

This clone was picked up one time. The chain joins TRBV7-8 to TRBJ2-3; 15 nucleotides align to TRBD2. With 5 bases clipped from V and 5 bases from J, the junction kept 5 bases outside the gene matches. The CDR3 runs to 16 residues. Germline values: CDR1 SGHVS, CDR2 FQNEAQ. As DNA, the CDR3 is TGTGCCAGCAGCGCAAGGACTAGCGGGGGGGTAGATACGCAGTATTTT. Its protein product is CASSARTSGGVDTQYF.

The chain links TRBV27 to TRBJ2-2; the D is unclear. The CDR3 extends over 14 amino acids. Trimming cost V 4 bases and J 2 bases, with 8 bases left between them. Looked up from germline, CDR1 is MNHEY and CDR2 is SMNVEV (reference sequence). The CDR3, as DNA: TGTGCCAGCAGTTCTTTAATTAACACCGGGGAGCTGTTTTTT. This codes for CASSSLINTGELFF.

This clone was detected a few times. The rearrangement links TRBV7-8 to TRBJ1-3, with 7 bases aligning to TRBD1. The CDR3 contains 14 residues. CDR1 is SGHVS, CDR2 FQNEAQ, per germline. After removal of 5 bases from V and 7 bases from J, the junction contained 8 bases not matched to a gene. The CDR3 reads CASSRTTGVNTIYF. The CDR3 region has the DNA TGTGCCAGCAGCCGAACAACAGGGGTCAACACCATATATTTT.